This T cell receptor beta chain was recorded in a study of a mutant IDH1 vaccine in newly diagnosed glioma. Across the whole study: Visits V12 and V13 fell at weeks 35 and 47, respectively.

The V gene's germline CDR1 is SGHTS and CDR2 YDEGEE. V was shortened by 7 bases and J by 2 bases, with 13 bases between the two germline ends. The CDR3 length is 13 residues. Of note for this clone: Its antigen is unknown.

The repertoire was sequenced with immunoSEQ multiplex PCR; TCRdb's copy has only in-frame clones and lacks some. Of some 42,000 clones listed, roughly four fifths were seen once; the top ten hold roughly 5.5%. Noted time point: week 35, safety follow-up. Each dose delivered 300 ug of mutant IDH1 20-mer peptide subcutaneously with imiquimod. Diagnosis in the donors showed new WHO grade 3 or 4 astrocytomas that were IDH1-mutant and ATRX-lost. The origin of this receptor is a woman aged 45 to 65 with glioma. The source material was PBMCs, sampled from a glioma patient whose treatment included an IDH1 peptide vaccine. The chain uses TRBV5-8 and TRBJ2-7; either TRBD1 or TRBD2 may fit D (5 bases each). The CDR3 nucleotides read TGTGCCAGCGGGACGGACGGTACCTACGAGCAGTACTTC. Encoded protein: CASGTDGTYEQYF.